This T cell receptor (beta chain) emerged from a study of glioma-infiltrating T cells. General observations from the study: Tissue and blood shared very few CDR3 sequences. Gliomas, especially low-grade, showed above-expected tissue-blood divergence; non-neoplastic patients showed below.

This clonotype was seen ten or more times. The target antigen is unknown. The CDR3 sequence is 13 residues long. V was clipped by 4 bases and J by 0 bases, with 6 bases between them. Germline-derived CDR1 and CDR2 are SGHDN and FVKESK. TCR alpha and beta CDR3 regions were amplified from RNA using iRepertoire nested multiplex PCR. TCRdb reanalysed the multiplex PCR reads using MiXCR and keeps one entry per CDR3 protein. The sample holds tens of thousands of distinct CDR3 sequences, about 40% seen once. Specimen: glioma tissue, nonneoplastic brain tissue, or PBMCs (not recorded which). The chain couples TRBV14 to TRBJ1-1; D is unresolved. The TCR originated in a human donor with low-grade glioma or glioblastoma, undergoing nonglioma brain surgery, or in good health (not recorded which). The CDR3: CASSRHMNTEAFF. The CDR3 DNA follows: TGTGCCAGCAGCCGTCACATGAACACTGAAGCTTTCTTT.